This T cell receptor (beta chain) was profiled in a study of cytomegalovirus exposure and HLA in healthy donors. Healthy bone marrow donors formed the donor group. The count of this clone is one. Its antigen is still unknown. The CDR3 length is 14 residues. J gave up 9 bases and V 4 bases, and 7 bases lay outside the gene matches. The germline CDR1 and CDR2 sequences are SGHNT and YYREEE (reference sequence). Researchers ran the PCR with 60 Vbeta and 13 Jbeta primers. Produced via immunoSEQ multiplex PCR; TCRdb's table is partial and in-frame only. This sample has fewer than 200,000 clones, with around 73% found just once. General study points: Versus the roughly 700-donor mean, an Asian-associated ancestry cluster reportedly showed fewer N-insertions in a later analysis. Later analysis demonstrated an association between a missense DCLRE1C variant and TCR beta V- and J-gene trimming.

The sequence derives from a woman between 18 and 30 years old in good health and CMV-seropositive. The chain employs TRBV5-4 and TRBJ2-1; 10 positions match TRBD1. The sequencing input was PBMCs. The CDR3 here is CASSLGQGPGEQFF. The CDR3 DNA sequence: TGTGCCAGCAGCCTGGGACAGGGGCCCGGTGAGCAGTTCTTC.